This TCR beta chain was found in a study of blood T cells in healthy people across ages. Study findings and constraints: Roughly linearly, TCR beta diversity per million T cells fell as age increased.

The CDR3 is 14 residues long. Germline V gene sequence: CDR1 ENHRY, CDR2 SYGVKD. V was pared by 10 bases and J by 3 bases, with 5 bases of the junction left unmatched. This clonotype appeared many times. Antigen: not known. Then a second PCR, running roughly 7 to 11 cycles, was carried out with a sample-barcoded 5' primer and a J-beta primer mix. TCRdb re-called the 5' RACE reads through MiXCR, storing one row per CDR3 protein. The repertoire holds 550,000 to 650,000 distinct CDR3 sequences, with around 31% as singletons. V gene TRBV10-3 combines with J gene TRBJ2-5, with 13 bases identical to TRBD2. The TCR originated in a woman older than 75 in good health. Sequenced: blood. CDR3 sequence reads: CATSGTSGEETQYF. In nucleotides, the CDR3 is TGTGCCACTTCCGGGACTAGCGGGGAAGAGACCCAGTACTTC.